This TCR beta chain was obtained from a study of blood T cell repertoires in COVID-19 (dated by TCRdb to 2018 to 2021). With respect to the entire study: Collaborator samples came from the United States, Italy and Spain and covered acute and convalescent phases of COVID-19. Samples came from the ongoing ImmuneRACE study (first 160 participants) plus 1,254 subjects from 6 global collaborators. HLA class I and class II types, where available, came from metadata supplied by the sample provider rather than from assay-based typing. The dataset comprised deeply sampled blood TCRbeta repertoires from subjects exposed to, actively infected with, or recovered from COVID-19. Nearly every sample came with metadata listing a de-identified subject ID, COVID-19 status, age in years and sex. The material from the prospective study consisted of cDNA or gDNA derived from T cells, B-cell-depleted T cells, or PBMCs. The repertoires were released in a freely available public database meant as a resource for research on the immune response to SARS-CoV-2. General study outcomes and caveats: The quantity of clinical and demographic metadata differed by source and by participant and was supplied without curation.

About this clone itself: Its specific antigen is unknown. No base quality values were provided; no much bigger clone lies one nucleotide off.

The immunoSEQ Assay, a bias-controlled multiplex PCR, was used to amplify TCRbeta CDR3 regions from genomic DNA. On the authors' methods: The number of nucleated cells in each sample was estimated from the amplification of reference gene primers within the assay. Sequence reads were collapsed and filtered to measure the absolute abundance of every unique TCRbeta CDR3 rearrangement. Productive Simpson clonality was computed per sample as the square root of Simpson's diversity index over productive rearrangements. Here the immuneACCESS table is served through TCRdb, limited to in-frame sequences with V and J called. Missing clones are a known gap in these copies; in checked studies unresolved V genes cover under half, and the rest lacks a known reason. V, J and clone size were drawn from that table, and D and trimming were deduced from the DNA. The sample contains 100,000 to 150,000 clones, 85% to 90% of them found a single time. Of the sample, about 3% falls within the top ten clones.

From V the trimming removes 4 bases and from J it removes 3 bases, while the gene matches leave 6 bases of the junction unaccounted for. The CDR3 goes from the cysteine to the phenylalanine over 17 residues. CDR3 DNA only is kept here, 51 bases in frame from base 1. Taken from the germline V gene, the CDR1 and CDR2 loops are SGHRS and YFSETQ. One collaborating source in Seattle enrolled patients while the patients were actively infected and followed the patients over time throughout the course of disease. Collaborating institutions collected whole blood in K2EDTA tubes following their own protocols. For TCRbeta analysis, collaborator samples were shipped as frozen whole blood, as isolated PBMCs, or as DNA extracted from either sample type.

Rearrangement joined TRBV5-1 to TRBJ2-2; TRBD2 aligns with 13 central bases. Sample: peripheral blood. The clonotype originates from a woman older than 75 with COVID-19, enrolled during active disease. The bases are TGCGCCAGCAGCCCACCTACTAGCGGGAGGGACACCGGGGAGCTGTTTTTT. It encodes CASSPPTSGRDTGELFF.